A selection of T cell receptor beta chains follows, all from one sample in a study of shared clonotypes between healthy human individuals. Generated by immunoSEQ multiplex PCR, the TCRdb table keeps only in-frame clones and is missing some. Here the sample spans some 1,100,000 clones, around 78% being singletons. The sequencing input was memory CD4+ T cells from PBMCs. The receptor source for this set is a man in his late teens or twenties in good health. Some clones in this sample may be carry-over from other donors' samples. Each CDR3 is given with its conserved first and last residue. The D gene is left open where the match is weak. Size is stated for part of the rows, as once, few or many counts, or as a class when the clone is expanded.

d_gene,v_gene,j_gene,abundance,CDR3aa,CDR3nt
TRBD1,TRBV5-1,TRBJ1-1,NA,CASSSSQGVTEAFF,TGCGCCAGCAGCTCCTCACAGGGGGTCACTGAAGCTTTCTTT
NA,TRBV2,TRBJ2-1,few,CASIPSFYNEQFF,TGTGCCAGCATACCTAGTTTCTACAATGAGCAGTTCTTC
NA,TRBV5-5,TRBJ1-3,NA,CASSLQGLSGNTIYF,TGTGCCAGCAGCTTACAGGGCCTCTCTGGAAACACCATATATTTT
NA,TRBV4-1,TRBJ2-2,NA,CASSTRTVQTGELFF,TGCGCCAGCAGCACCCGGACAGTCCAAACCGGGGAGCTGTTTTTT
NA,TRBV28,TRBJ2-3,NA,CASSSSWGDTQYF,TGTGCCAGCAGTTCCTCCTGGGGAGATACGCAGTATTTT
NA,TRBV5-1,TRBJ2-1,NA,CASKNEQFF,TGCGCCAGCAAAAATGAGCAGTTCTTC
NA,TRBV2,TRBJ2-1,NA,CASSRGGSYNEQFF,TGTGCCAGCAGCCGGGGAGGCTCCTACAATGAGCAGTTCTTC
NA,TRBV7-2,TRBJ2-7,many,CASSLRAARTSGEQYF,TGTGCCAGCAGCTTAAGGGCGGCCCGGACCTCGGGGGAGCAGTACTTC
NA,TRBV14,TRBJ1-1,NA,CASSRHTNTEAFF,TGTGCCAGCAGCCGCCATACGAACACTGAAGCTTTCTTT
NA,TRBV5-1,TRBJ2-7,few,CASSSQGTAYEQYF,TGCGCCAGCAGCTCCCAGGGGACGGCCTACGAGCAGTACTTC
NA,TRBV2,TRBJ1-5,NA,CASSSTDQPQHF,TGTGCCAGCAGTTCCACCGATCAGCCCCAGCATTTT
NA,TRBV2,TRBJ2-5,NA,CASMPGLIQETQYF,TGTGCCAGCATGCCGGGACTCATCCAAGAGACCCAGTACTTC
TRBD2,TRBV4-2,TRBJ2-7,NA,CASSQEGLAASDLEQYF,TGTGCCAGCAGCCAAGAGGGACTAGCGGCCTCCGATCTGGAGCAGTACTTC
NA,TRBV4-2,TRBJ1-2,NA,CASSQLGGAKGYTF,TGTGCCAGCAGCCAACTCGGGGGCGCGAAAGGCTACACCTTC
NA,TRBV18,TRBJ1-5,few,CASSPATNQPQHF,TGTGCCAGCTCACCGGCTACCAATCAGCCCCAGCATTTT
TRBD2,TRBV2,TRBJ2-1,NA,CARGPSGYNEQFF,TGTGCCAGAGGACCTAGCGGGTACAATGAGCAGTTCTTC
NA,TRBV29-1,TRBJ1-1,NA,CSAYTDTEAFF,TGCAGCGCATACACAGACACTGAAGCTTTCTTT
TRBD2,TRBV5-1,TRBJ2-5,NA,CASSATSGNKETQYF,TGCGCCAGCAGCGCCACTAGCGGAAACAAAGAGACCCAGTACTTC
NA,TRBV18,TRBJ2-5,few,CASSRSYEETQYF,TGTGCCAGCTCACGGTCCTATGAAGAGACCCAGTACTTC
NA,TRBV28,TRBJ2-7,NA,CASESGVFGFSYEQYF,TGTGCCAGCGAGAGCGGAGTTTTCGGTTTCTCCTACGAGCAGTACTTC
NA,TRBV5-1,TRBJ2-5,NA,CASSFTSPETQYF,TGCGCCAGCAGCTTTACTAGCCCAGAGACCCAGTACTTC
NA,TRBV9,TRBJ2-5,NA,CASSVGDSTGWTQYF,TGTGCCAGCAGCGTGGGGGACTCGACAGGTTGGACCCAGTACTTC
TRBD1,TRBV7-9,TRBJ2-7,once,CASSNDRDKVQYF,TGTGCCAGCAGCAATGACAGGGATAAGGTGCAGTACTTC
NA,TRBV30,TRBJ1-1,few,CAWSVRGTEAFF,TGTGCCTGGAGTGTACGGGGCACTGAAGCTTTCTTT
NA,TRBV5-4,TRBJ1-1,NA,CASSRPGAEAFF,TGTGCCAGCAGCCGCCCGGGGGCTGAAGCTTTCTTT
TRBD2,TRBV5-1,TRBJ2-5,few,CASSLEAGVGMETQYF,TGCGCCAGCAGCTTGGAGGCGGGAGTAGGCATGGAGACCCAGTACTTC
NA,TRBV2,TRBJ1-1,NA,CASSESRQSTEAFF,TGTGCCAGCAGTGAAAGCAGGCAGAGCACTGAAGCTTTCTTT
NA,TRBV11-1,TRBJ2-1,NA,CASSLAGPPNEQFF,TGTGCCAGCAGCTTAGCGGGACCGCCCAATGAGCAGTTCTTC
NA,TRBV6-1,TRBJ2-2,NA,CASRGEHFTGELFF,TGTGCCAGCAGAGGGGAGCATTTTACCGGGGAGCTGTTTTTT
NA,TRBV30,TRBJ1-5,NA,CAWSVTGSNQPQHF,TGTGCCTGGAGTGTTACGGGGAGCAATCAGCCCCAGCATTTT
NA,TRBV30,TRBJ1-2,NA,CAWSRRAYGYTF,TGTGCCTGGAGTAGGCGGGCCTATGGCTACACCTTC
TRBD1,TRBV6-6,TRBJ1-3,NA,CASSYGTGGRNTIYF,TGTGCCAGCAGTTACGGGACAGGGGGCCGAAACACCATATATTTT
NA,TRBV28,TRBJ2-7,NA,CASSHHSSIAYEQYF,TGTGCCAGCAGCCACCATAGCTCCATCGCCTACGAGCAGTACTTC
TRBD2,TRBV28,TRBJ2-1,NA,CASSSFLAGAYNEQFF,TGTGCCAGCAGTTCGTTTCTAGCGGGAGCTTACAATGAGCAGTTCTTC
TRBD2,TRBV6-5,TRBJ2-1,once,CASSQGLARVDEQFF,TGTGCCAGCAGTCAGGGACTAGCGAGAGTGGATGAGCAGTTCTTC
NA,TRBV2,TRBJ2-5,NA,CASSEGRETQYF,TGTGCCAGCAGTGAAGGACGGGAGACCCAGTACTTC
TRBD2,TRBV7-2,TRBJ2-7,NA,CASSLAGGRAYEQYF,TGTGCCAGCAGCTTAGCTGGCGGGAGGGCCTACGAGCAGTACTTC
NA,TRBV4-2,TRBJ1-2,few,CASKGRNTNYGYTF,TGTGCCAGCAAAGGCAGGAACACTAACTATGGCTACACCTTC
NA,TRBV9,TRBJ2-2,NA,CASSARAGNTGELFF,TGTGCCAGCAGCGCTAGGGCGGGGAACACCGGGGAGCTGTTTTTT
NA,TRBV29-1,TRBJ2-7,once,CSVNGPGSKQYF,TGCAGCGTGAACGGACCAGGTAGCAAGCAGTACTTC
NA,TRBV6-5,TRBJ2-3,once,CASSYRGRTDTQYF,TGTGCCAGCAGTTACAGGGGCCGCACAGATACGCAGTATTTT
TRBD1,TRBV5-6,TRBJ2-7,NA,CASSLGQGTGEQYF,TGTGCCAGCAGCTTGGGACAGGGGACGGGCGAGCAGTACTTC
TRBD2,TRBV5-1,TRBJ2-2,once,CASSGTSGRWELFF,TGCGCCAGCAGCGGGACTAGCGGGAGATGGGAGTTGTTTTTT
NA,TRBV6-1,TRBJ2-3,few,CASREGMGTDTQYF,TGTGCCAGCAGGGAGGGGATGGGGACAGATACGCAGTATTTT
TRBD2,TRBV6-1,TRBJ2-5,few,CASRQISGSETQYF,TGTGCCAGCAGGCAAATTAGCGGGAGTGAGACCCAGTACTTC
TRBD1,TRBV5-1,TRBJ2-7,NA,CASSLRTGGAYEQYF,TGCGCCAGCAGTCTTAGGACAGGGGGCGCCTACGAGCAGTACTTC
TRBD1,TRBV6-5,TRBJ1-1,NA,CASSLRDRGRAFF,TGTGCCAGCAGTCTACGGGACAGGGGACGGGCTTTCTTT
NA,TRBV4-1,TRBJ2-1,NA,CASSQGRRASEQFF,TGCGCCAGCAGCCAAGGGAGACGGGCGAGTGAGCAGTTCTTC
NA,TRBV14,TRBJ2-7,NA,CASSQDWESNEQYF,TGTGCCAGCAGCCAAGATTGGGAGTCTAACGAGCAGTACTTC
TRBD2,TRBV4-3,TRBJ2-1,NA,CASSQEWSGSYNEQFF,TGCGCCAGCAGCCAAGAATGGAGCGGGAGTTACAATGAGCAGTTCTTC
NA,TRBV7-9,TRBJ1-3,NA,CASSFRGSRNSGNTIYF,TGTGCCAGCAGCTTTCGAGGCAGTAGAAACTCTGGAAACACCATATATTTT